These 31 T cell receptor beta chains came from one sample sequenced in a study of neoadjuvant anti-PD-1 for oral cavity cancer. Time point meaning: after neoadjuvant nivolumab, at surgical resection. Measured with immunoSEQ multiplex PCR; TCRdb has only the in-frame clones, and not every one. The data hold about 14,000 clones, with around 70% observed a single time. Sequenced here: PBMCs, sampled after nivolumab (anti-PD-1) treatment. The receptors shown here come from a person aged 40 to 85 with oral cavity squamous cell carcinoma.

The rearrangement links TRBV6-1 to TRBJ2-3, with D possibly TRBD1 on 6 matching bases. Trimming pared 6 bases from V and 6 bases from J, leaving 7 bases between. The CDR3 sequence is 11 residues long. Germline CDR1 is MNHNS and CDR2 is SASEGT. CDR3 bases: TGTGCCAGCAGGCAGGGGGATACGCAGTATTTT. This gives the protein CASRQGDTQYF.

In DNA form, the CDR3 reads TGCGCCAGCAGCTTGACAGGATTAAATGAAAAACTGTTTTTT. This encodes CASSLTGLNEKLFF. The chain carries TRBV5-1 and TRBJ1-4; maybe TRBD1 (5 bases). CDR1 is SGHRS, CDR2 YFSETQ, per germline. V shed 1 base and J shed 5 bases, with 9 bases lying between them. This CDR3 has 14 residues.

This clone was detected only a few times. This chain joins TRBV28 and TRBJ2-2; the match to TRBD1 covers 7 bases. The CDR3 sequence is 16 residues long. V gave up 5 bases and J gave up 3 bases; unmatched junction bases: 9. Germline V gene lookup returns CDR1 MDHEN and CDR2 SYDVKM. The CDR3 loop reads CASSPWDSLYTGELFF. CDR3 nucleotides: TGTGCCAGCAGTCCATGGGACAGCCTCTACACCGGGGAGCTGTTTTTT. The variable domain in full, completed from reference TRBV28 and TRBJ2-2, reads DVKVTQSSRYLVKRTGEKVFLECVQDMDHENMFWYRQDPGLGLRLIYFSYDVKMKEKGDIPEGYSVSREKKERFSLILESASTNQTSMYLCASSPWDSLYTGELFFGEGSRLTVL.

This clone was seen only once. The chain uses TRBV6-1 and TRBJ1-2, with D uncertain. CDR1 and CDR2 (germline): MNHNS, SASEGT. V was trimmed by 4 bases and J by 5 bases, leaving 17 bases between them. This CDR3 has 15 residues. The CDR3 sequence is CASSGSRVFSYGYTF. The CDR3 region has the DNA TGTGCCAGCAGTGGTTCGAGGGTTTTCAGTTATGGCTACACCTTC.

The chain has TRBV20-1 and TRBJ1-2; D call uncertain. The CDR3 totals 11 residues. Trimming pared 6 bases from V and 8 bases from J, leaving 13 bases between. Germline V gene lookup returns CDR1 DFQATT and CDR2 SNEGSKA (reference sequence). This chain's CDR3 is CSAWPLQGYTF. The CDR3 DNA follows: TGCAGTGCCTGGCCTCTTCAGGGCTACACCTTC.

V and J are TRBV5-6 and TRBJ2-7, with 8 bases lining up with TRBD2. Germline assignment: CDR1 SGHDT and CDR2 YYEEEE. The junction had 10 bases not matched to a gene; V was cut back by 4 bases and J by 4 bases. This CDR3 is 15 amino acids long. The CDR3 nucleotides are TGTGCCAGCAGCCCTGTAGCGGGATCCGTTTACGAGCAGTACTTC. This translates into CASSPVAGSVYEQYF.

The chain combines TRBV5-1 with TRBJ2-5; possibly TRBD1 for D (5 bases). The CDR3 contains 14 residues. Germline assignment: CDR1 SGHRS and CDR2 YFSETQ. V was pared by 4 bases and J by 3 bases, with 13 bases between. The CDR3, as DNA: TGCGCCAGCAGCCCAGACAGCACGAAAGAGACCCAGTACTTC. The encoded protein is CASSPDSTKETQYF.

This chain connects TRBV27 to TRBJ2-7, with D maybe TRBD2 (5 bases). V was trimmed by 8 bases and J by 2 bases, leaving 10 bases between them. This CDR3 is built from 12 residues. Germline V gene lookup returns CDR1 MNHEY and CDR2 SMNVEV (reference sequence). In DNA form, the CDR3 reads TGTGCCAGCGGAGGCAAGGCCTACGAGCAGTACTTC. Translating gives CASGGKAYEQYF.

The V and J genes are TRBV11-2 and TRBJ1-2; no clear D. The CDR3 extends over 14 amino acids. V was pared by 1 base and J by 4 bases, with 10 bases between. Per germline, CDR1 SGHAT and CDR2 FQNNGV. CDR3 nucleotides: TGTGCCAGCAGCTTAGTAGCCACAAGCTATGGCTACACCTTC. Translation: CASSLVATSYGYTF.

A few counts support this clone. The genes are TRBV4-2 and TRBJ2-7; D is possibly TRBD1 or TRBD2 (5 bases each). Germline CDR1 reads LGHNA; CDR2 reads YNFKEQ. Trimming removed 1 base at V and 6 bases at J, with 10 bases between. The CDR3 loop spans 13 amino acids. The CDR3: CASSQVKGTEQYF. In DNA form, the CDR3 reads TGTGCCAGCAGCCAAGTCAAAGGGACCGAGCAGTACTTC.

The gene calls are TRBV4-1 and TRBJ1-2; D gene unclear. CDR1 and CDR2 from the germline V gene are MGHRA and YSYEKL. This CDR3 is 15 amino acids long. V was shortened by 3 bases and J by 2 bases, with 13 bases between the two germline ends. DNA for the CDR3: TGCGCCAGCAGCCAGGGAAGAGGTAGGAACTATGGCTACACCTTC. Its protein is CASSQGRGRNYGYTF.

The CDR3 is CATSISTGNTEAFF. CDR3 nucleotides: TGTGCCACCAGCATTTCGACGGGGAACACTGAAGCTTTCTTT. The rearrangement joins TRBV15 to TRBJ1-1; D not resolved. Trimming took off 4 bases at V and 1 base at J, with 10 bases between the two ends. CDR1 and CDR2 (germline): LNHNV, YYDKDF (reference sequence). There are 14 residues in the CDR3.

The rearrangement joins TRBV5-4 to TRBJ2-3; TRBD2 matches at 11 bases. This CDR3 spans 15 amino acids. V shed 5 bases, J shed 5 bases, and the junction held 7 bases outside the gene matches. The germline V gene encodes CDR1 SGHNT and CDR2 YYREEE (reference sequence). The CDR3 nucleotides are TGTGCCAGCAGTGTTAGCGGGAGGGCCCAAGATACGCAGTATTTT. Translating it yields CASSVSGRAQDTQYF.

The J gene is TRBJ1-1, the V gene TRBV30, with 7 bases fitting TRBD1. V lost 2 bases to trimming and J lost 0 bases; unmatched junction nucleotides: 3. The germline gives CDR1 GTSNPN, CDR2 SVGIG (reference sequence). This CDR3 region has 14 residues. The CDR3 bases are TGTGCCTGGAGTAGGGACAGCTTGAACACTGAAGCTTTCTTT. Residues: CAWSRDSLNTEAFF.

The rearrangement uses TRBV10-3 and TRBJ1-1; TRBD1 matches 10 bases. Germline V gene sequence: CDR1 ENHRY, CDR2 SYGVKD. V trimming: 5 bases; J trimming: 5 bases; junction bases outside the gene matches: 8. The CDR3 has 15 residues. CDR3 sequence reads: CAISTRQGAGTEAFF. The CDR3 DNA reads TGTGCCATCAGTACCCGACAGGGGGCAGGGACTGAAGCTTTCTTT.

The chain employs TRBV5-1 and TRBJ1-3, with a weak D call TRBD1 (5 bases). This CDR3 has 15 amino acids. The germline V gene has CDR1 SGHRS and CDR2 YFSETQ. Trimming shortened V by 3 bases and J by 4 bases, and 14 bases separated the two germline ends. The CDR3 loop reads CASSSQGGIGNTIYF. The CDR3, as DNA: TGCGCCAGCAGCTCTCAGGGAGGTATAGGAAACACCATATATTTT.

The V gene is TRBV19, the J gene TRBJ2-6, with TRBD1 identical over 9 bases. V lost 4 bases to trimming and J lost 0 bases; unmatched junction nucleotides: 4. CDR3 length: 17 residues. Germline assignment: CDR1 LNHDA and CDR2 SQIVND (reference sequence). The CDR3: CASSNGQGSSGANVLTF. The CDR3, as DNA: TGTGCCAGTAGTAACGGACAGGGGAGCTCTGGGGCCAACGTCCTGACTTTC. The variable domain in full, with the rest retrieved from reference TRBV19 and TRBJ2-6, is DGGITQSPKYLFRKEGQNVTLSCEQNLNHDAMYWYRQDPGQGLRLIYYSQIVNDFQKGDIAEGYSVSREKKESFPLTVTSAQKNPTAFYLCASSNGQGSSGANVLTFGAGSRLTVL.

V usage is TRBV27 and J usage is TRBJ2-1; 14 bases align to TRBD2. Trimming cost V 6 bases and J 8 bases; bases outside gene matches: 12. Germline V gives CDR1 MNHEY, CDR2 SMNVEV (reference sequence). This CDR3 comprises 17 residues. CDR3 DNA: TGTGCCAGCAGCCCTACCCCCGGGACTAGCGGGAGCCATGAGCAGTTCTTC. Translated: CASSPTPGTSGSHEQFF.

Only one count was recorded for this clone. This chain links TRBV5-1 with TRBJ1-6; 9 nucleotides align to TRBD1. After removal of 4 bases from V and 8 bases from J, the junction contained 4 bases not matched to a gene. Per germline, CDR1 SGHRS and CDR2 YFSETQ. The CDR3 has 14 amino acids. The DNA for the CDR3 is TGCGCCAGCAGCCTTCGGGACAGGGATTCACCCCTCCACTTT. Amino acids: CASSLRDRDSPLHF.

The chain uses TRBV2 and TRBJ2-7; D uncertain. Germline V lookup: CDR1 SNHLY, CDR2 FYNNEI. The germline V and J ends were trimmed by 3 bases and 3 bases, with 21 bases remaining between them. The CDR3 extends over 17 amino acids. CDR3 bases: TGTGCCAGCAGTGATGATAATCTGGCGGCCCACCTCTACGAGCAGTACTTC. It yields the protein CASSDDNLAAHLYEQYF. The whole variable domain, remainder taken from reference TRBV2 and TRBJ2-7, is EPEVTQTPSHQVTQMGQEVILRCVPISNHLYFYWYRQILGQKVEFLVSFYNNEISEKSEIFDDQFSVERPDGSNFTLKIRSTKLEDSAMYFCASSDDNLAAHLYEQYFGPGTRLTVT.

The chain recombines TRBV2 with TRBJ2-5; no reliable D call. The V and J ends lost 3 bases and 1 base respectively, with 9 bases between them. The CDR3 is made up of 14 amino acids. CDR1 SNHLY and CDR2 FYNNEI come from the germline V gene. CDR3 nucleotide sequence: TGTGCCAGCAGTGACGACACCCTCCAAGAGACCCAGTACTTC. Protein product: CASSDDTLQETQYF.

V usage is TRBV28 and J usage is TRBJ2-7, with D tentatively TRBD2 (6 bases). V dropped 5 bases and J dropped 3 bases, with 17 bases sitting between them. This CDR3 comprises 15 residues. Germline CDR1 is MDHEN and CDR2 is SYDVKM. The CDR3 region is CASSKTGLTFYEQYF. Here the CDR3 DNA reads TGTGCCAGCAGTAAAACGGGACTGACTTTCTACGAGCAGTACTTC.

This clone occurred a few times. This rearrangement joins TRBV4-2 to TRBJ2-1; TRBD2 matches at 12 bases. The CDR3 covers 20 residues. Looked up from germline, CDR1 is LGHNA and CDR2 is YNFKEQ. With V trimmed by 1 base and J by 0 bases, 10 bases remained unmatched. The CDR3 here is CASSQVFLAGGRNSYNEQFF. As DNA, the CDR3 is TGTGCCAGCAGCCAAGTTTTCCTAGCGGGGGGGCGAAACTCCTACAATGAGCAGTTCTTC.

V is TRBV5-1 and J is TRBJ2-7; D is perhaps TRBD1 (7 bases). CDR1 and CDR2 (germline): SGHRS, YFSETQ. Trimming shortened V by 4 bases and J by 2 bases, and 16 bases separated the two germline ends. This CDR3 is 15 amino acids long. CDR3 sequence: CASSASGGPTYEQYF. The CDR3 DNA reads as TGCGCCAGCAGCGCCTCAGGGGGGCCGACCTACGAGCAGTACTTC.

The V gene is TRBV7-9, the J gene TRBJ1-3; possibly TRBD1 for D (5 bases). Germline values: CDR1 SEHNR, CDR2 FQNEAQ (reference sequence). The CDR3 has 14 amino acids. The V end lost 6 bases, the J end lost 4 bases, and 13 bases lay between the germline ends. Here the CDR3 reads CASSPEQGGNTIYF. For the CDR3, the DNA is TGTGCCAGCAGTCCGGAGCAGGGAGGAAACACCATATATTTT.

The chain combines TRBV7-9 with TRBJ2-2; 7 bases align to TRBD2. J was trimmed by 6 bases and V by 10 bases; bases with no gene match: 5. The length of the CDR3 is 12 residues. CDR1 is SEHNR and CDR2 is FQNEAQ in the germline V gene (reference sequence). CDR3 DNA: TGTGCCACCAAGGGAGGGTCCGGGGAGCTGTTTTTT. Protein: CATKGGSGELFF.

The chain combines TRBV6-6 with TRBJ2-7; 10 nucleotides align to TRBD1. The junction had 7 bases not matched to a gene; V was cut back by 6 bases and J by 5 bases. Germline CDR1 reads MNHNY; CDR2 reads SVGAGI (reference sequence). There are 14 residues in the CDR3. CDR3 nucleotides: TGTGCCAGCAGCACCGGGACAGGGGTCCACGAGCAGTACTTC. This encodes CASSTGTGVHEQYF.

This clone was observed a single time. The chain joins TRBV9 to TRBJ1-2, with D possibly matching TRBD1 (6 bases). Germline lookup yields CDR1 SGDLS and CDR2 YYNGEE. Trimming stripped 3 bases from V and 7 bases from J, with 10 bases between. This CDR3 comprises 12 residues. CDR3 amino acids: CASSDRATGYTF. The CDR3 nucleotides are TGTGCCAGCAGCGACAGGGCAACTGGCTACACCTTC.

The chain recombines TRBV10-1 with TRBJ1-6; TRBD1 matches 10 bases. Looked up from germline, CDR1 is WNHNN and CDR2 is SYGVQD (reference sequence). CDR3 length: 17 amino acids. The junction had 12 bases not matched to a gene; V was cut back by 4 bases and J by 9 bases. The CDR3 protein is CASSAPLTGGVRSPLHF. In DNA form, the CDR3 reads TGCGCCAGCAGTGCGCCTCTGACAGGGGGCGTGCGTTCACCCCTCCACTTT.

V and J are TRBV5-1 and TRBJ2-7; no firm D call. V was cut by 0 bases and J by 2 bases, with 9 bases left in between. CDR3 length equals 14 residues. In germline, CDR1 is SGHRS, CDR2 YFSETQ. CDR3 sequence (DNA): TGCGCCAGCAGCTTGGAAGGCCGAGCCTACGAGCAGTACTTC. Its protein product is CASSLEGRAYEQYF.

The rearrangement uses TRBV29-1 and TRBJ2-1; D is unclear. CDR1 and CDR2 (germline): SQVTM, ANQGSEA. The V gene lost 4 bases and the J gene lost 4 bases, with 8 bases spanning the gap. The CDR3 consists of 12 residues. In DNA form, the CDR3 reads TGCAGCGTTGCCGAAGCTTACAATGAGCAGTTCTTC. It codes for CSVAEAYNEQFF.